This entry is about one T cell receptor beta chain. Trimming took 8 bases from V and 0 from J, leaving 8 bases between them. CDR3 length: 14 residues. The V gene's germline CDR1 is MNHEY and CDR2 SVGAGI. In the original analysis: Amplification with reference gene primers provided the estimates of nucleated cell counts. The method was immunoSEQ multiplex PCR; TCRdb's version includes in-frame clones alone and lacks a portion of them. The V and J calls and clone size come from that table; D and trimming were worked out from the DNA. The repertoire consists of more than 200,000 clones, with 80% to 90% occurring once and the leading ten covering 8.5% to 10%. This sample was taken from a study of blood T cell repertoires in COVID-19. Overall study context: The samples span acute and convalescent COVID-19 from the United States, Italy and Spain.

Sequencing input: peripheral blood. The source of this sequence is a man aged 35 to 55 with active or convalescent COVID-19. This chain connects TRBV6-5 to TRBJ1-6; D gene ambiguous. As DNA, the CDR3 is TGTGCCAGCCGAGAGAGCTCCTATAATTCACCCCTCCACTTT. Translation gives CASRESSYNSPLHF.